The T cell receptor beta chain under discussion was sequenced for a study of regulatory T cells in long-lasting Graves disease. As for the study in general: Positivity for TSH receptor antibodies plus over 5 years of antithyroid drugs meant persistent Graves' disease.

This clonotype was detected ten times or more. CDR3 length equals 15 residues. The ends lost 6 bases at V and 5 bases at J; junction bases unmatched: 13. Arm-PCR of CDR3 regions with iRepertoire HTBI primers generated TCR beta libraries. Per the original data handling: Across the samples, identification revealed 55 to 80 TRBV and about 13 TRBJ segments. Each CDR3 protein gets one entry after TCRdb re-called the multiplex PCR reads with MiXCR. These V and J calls derive from TCRdb rather than the authors' analysis. This sample has 360,000 or so distinct CDR3 sequences, with more than 20% found just once. As to time point: persistent/refractory GD, antithyroid drugs over 5 years with positive TRAb. TCR sequences were obtained from RNA taken from PBMCs. Patients with Graves' disease were diagnosed by American Thyroid Association guidelines.

This chain joins TRBV12-3 or TRBV12-4 and TRBJ2-7, with 7 bases matching TRBD2. Source: peripheral blood mononuclear cells (PBMCs), taken when the disease was refractory, from a patient treated with antithyroid drugs. The sequence was collected from a woman aged 40 to 50 with Graves disease. The CDR3 spells CASRNSGPLINEQYF. The CDR3 DNA is TGTGCCAGCAGAAATAGCGGGCCGCTTATTAACGAGCAGTACTTC.